This T cell receptor (beta chain) derives from a study of blood T cell repertoires in COVID-19. For the study at large: Samples came from the United States, Italy and Spain, spanning acute and convalescent COVID-19. Nucleic acid was either cDNA or gDNA, and it came from T cells, B-cell-depleted T cells, or PBMCs.

The germline gives CDR1 SGHTS, CDR2 YDEGEE. Trimming took 0 bases from V and 8 from J, leaving 5 bases between them. This CDR3 is 11 amino acids long. In the authors' methods: Scientists estimated how many nucleated cells there were by amplifying reference gene primers. TCRdb keeps only in-frame clones here, not all; method: immunoSEQ multiplex PCR. That table furnishes V, J and clone size, whereas the DNA furnished D and trimming. The data contain around 90,000 clones, 80% to 90% of them singletons. This clone has a single count. This receptor was obtained from a human donor in a cohort sampled during active COVID-19. The chain couples TRBV5-8 to TRBJ1-1; D unclear. The sequenced sample consisted of peripheral blood. The chain's CDR3 is CASSLAGEAFF. The CDR3 DNA sequence: TGTGCCAGCAGCTTGGCGGGAGAAGCTTTCTTT.